What follows are 26 T cell receptor beta chains derived from one specimen sequenced in a study of long-term antiretroviral therapy in people with HIV. The immunoSEQ assay was v3.0, run at survey level. This table comes from immunoSEQ multiplex PCR, and its TCRdb copy is limited to in-frame clones, with some not included. There are 16,000 or so clones in the sample; 77% occur only once, and about a fifth lies in the top ten. The sample was unsorted PBMCs, taken 2.1 years after starting antiretroviral therapy. These receptor sequences come from a man aged 40-50 years with HIV.

This chain uses TRBV11-3 with TRBJ2-3, with TRBD1 matching 12 bases. V shed 4 bases, J shed 4 bases, and the junction held 6 bases outside the gene matches. The germline V gene has CDR1 SGHNT and CDR2 YENEEA. CDR3 size: 16 residues. The CDR3 reads CASSWGQGALADTQYF. For the CDR3, the DNA is TGTGCCAGCAGCTGGGGACAGGGGGCGCTGGCAGATACGCAGTATTTT.

The V gene is TRBV2, the J gene TRBJ1-6; no definite D call. The CDR3 covers 16 residues. Trimming left V 2 bases short and J 7 bases short, with 15 bases between. In germline, CDR1 is SNHLY, CDR2 FYNNEI. The CDR3 DNA follows: TGTGCCAGCAGTGAAACGGCAGGTGAAAACAATTCACCCCTCCACTTT. It codes for CASSETAGENNSPLHF.

The chain links TRBV7-3 to TRBJ2-7, with D perhaps TRBD1 (5 bases). Germline V gene sequence: CDR1 SGHTA, CDR2 FQGTGA. Deletions cut 1 base from V and 5 bases from J, with 9 bases between. CDR3 length: 13 amino acids. The CDR3 DNA reads TGTGCCAGCAGCTTAATTGGCAGGGACGAGCAGTACTTC. This gives the protein CASSLIGRDEQYF.

J is TRBJ2-5 and V is TRBV7-9, with TRBD2 as a possible D gene (5 bases). The germline CDR1 and CDR2 sequences are SEHNR and FQNEAQ (reference sequence). The V gene lost 6 bases and the J gene lost 5 bases, with 7 bases spanning the gap. The CDR3 loop spans 11 amino acids. CDR3 sequence: CASRGGETQYF. The DNA of the CDR3 is TGTGCCAGCAGGGGCGGGGAGACCCAGTACTTC.

This clone was detected only once. The chain uses TRBV5-6 and TRBJ1-5; D not resolved. Per the germline V gene, CDR1 is SGHDT and CDR2 is YYEEEE. This CDR3 has 12 amino acids. The V and J ends lost 0 bases and 7 bases respectively, with 5 bases between them. CDR3 loop: CASSLVGQPQHF. In DNA, the CDR3 is TGTGCCAGCAGCTTGGTTGGCCAGCCCCAGCATTTT.

The chain links TRBV27 to TRBJ2-7; D gene uncertain. The CDR3 is 14 amino acids. Germline CDR1 MNHEY, CDR2 SMNVEV (reference sequence). V lost 2 bases and J 1 base, leaving 9 bases between the germline ends. DNA of the CDR3: TGTGCCAGCAGTTTAAAGGTTAAATCCTACGAGCAGTACTTC. It specifies CASSLKVKSYEQYF.

This chain connects TRBV5-5 to TRBJ1-2; D remains unclear. CDR3 length: 14 residues. Germline V gene lookup returns CDR1 SGHKS and CDR2 YYEKEE (reference sequence). Between the trimmed V and J ends, which lost 0 bases and 0 bases, there was a span of 6 bases. The CDR3 region is CASSLVPTNYGYTF. CDR3 DNA sequence: TGTGCCAGCAGCTTGGTACCGACTAACTATGGCTACACCTTC. Supplemented by reference TRBV5-5 and TRBJ1-2, the full variable domain reads DAGVTQSPTHLIKTRGQQVTLRCSPISGHKSVSWYQQVLGQGPQFIFQYYEKEERGRGNFPDRFSARQFPNYSSELNVNALLLGDSALYLCASSLVPTNYGYTFGSGTRLTVV.

This chain connects TRBV5-4 to TRBJ1-1; D unresolved. The CDR3 is 13 amino acids. V lost 1 base and J lost 2, with 6 bases in between. CDR1 is SGHNT, CDR2 YYREEE, per germline (reference sequence). CDR3 residues: CASSLSSNTEAFF. DNA for the CDR3: TGTGCCAGCAGCTTGTCTTCCAACACTGAAGCTTTCTTT.

CDR3 nucleotides: TGTGCCAGCAGCTCCTTCCAAGCTATTAGGGGCTACACCTTC. Protein product: CASSSFQAIRGYTF. This sequence joins TRBV7-2 and TRBJ1-2, with unresolved D. The V gene lost 4 bases and the J gene lost 8 bases, with 17 bases spanning the gap. CDR1 is SGHTA, CDR2 FQGNSA, per germline. The CDR3 runs 14 residues.

The V call is TRBV27, the J call TRBJ2-3, with D unclear. This CDR3 contains 11 residues. Germline loops: CDR1 MNHEY, CDR2 SMNVEV (reference sequence). V shed 7 bases and J shed 2 bases, with 4 bases lying between them. Here the CDR3 DNA reads TGTGCCAGCACCCCCACAGATACGCAGTATTTT. Amino acid sequence: CASTPTDTQYF.

The chain recombines TRBV10-3 with TRBJ1-4, with D possibly TRBD1 on 5 matching bases. The germline V and J ends were trimmed by 0 bases and 8 bases, with 10 bases remaining between them. CDR3 size: 14 residues. The germline V gene encodes CDR1 ENHRY and CDR2 SYGVKD. This CDR3 is CAISESRPGEKLFF. The CDR3 region has the DNA TGTGCCATCAGTGAGTCCCGGCCAGGGGAAAAACTGTTTTTT.

V usage is TRBV7-8 and J usage is TRBJ2-7, with D perhaps being TRBD1 or TRBD2 (5 bases each). V shed 7 bases and J shed 3 bases, with 28 bases lying between them. The CDR3 consists of 18 residues. CDR1 and CDR2 from the germline V gene are SGHVS and FQNEAQ. DNA for the CDR3: TGTGCCAGCACCATAACGGGACCGGGATACGGGCCCGTCTACGAGCAGTACTTC. Protein product: CASTITGPGYGPVYEQYF.

The genes are TRBV28 and TRBJ1-4; 7 bases match TRBD1. The germline V gene has CDR1 MDHEN and CDR2 SYDVKM. The CDR3 consists of 15 residues. Trimming cost V 4 bases and J 4 bases; bases outside gene matches: 6. Written as DNA, the CDR3 is TGTGCCAGCAGTTCTCAGGGGGTGGGTAATGAAAAACTGTTTTTT. Protein sequence: CASSSQGVGNEKLFF. The full variable domain, its missing parts supplied by reference TRBV28 and TRBJ1-4, is DVKVTQSSRYLVKRTGEKVFLECVQDMDHENMFWYRQDPGLGLRLIYFSYDVKMKEKGDIPEGYSVSREKKERFSLILESASTNQTSMYLCASSSQGVGNEKLFFGSGTQLSVL.

This chain uses TRBV30 with TRBJ1-1; the D is unclear. CDR3 length equals 14 residues. The ends were cut back, 0 bases at V and 2 bases at J, with 10 bases in the middle. The V gene's germline CDR1 is GTSNPN and CDR2 SVGIG (reference sequence). For the CDR3, the DNA is TGTGCCTGGAGTGTTCTACCAGCAAACACTGAAGCTTTCTTT. Translating gives CAWSVLPANTEAFF.

This chain joins TRBV18 and TRBJ2-7, with unresolved D. Trimming stripped 3 bases from V and 0 bases from J, with 12 bases between. The CDR3 extends over 15 amino acids. Germline CDR1 reads KGHSH; CDR2 reads LQKENI. In DNA form, the CDR3 reads TGTGCCAGCTCACCGACCGATAAGAGCTCCTACGAGCAGTACTTC. It specifies CASSPTDKSSYEQYF.

The rearrangement joins TRBV13 to TRBJ2-7; D is undetermined. With 0 bases removed from V and 6 bases from J, the gap between germline ends came to 3 bases. From germline, CDR1 is PRHDT and CDR2 FYEKMQ (reference sequence). There are 11 residues in the CDR3. The CDR3 bases are TGTGCCAGCAGCTTAGGGAGCGAGCAGTACTTC. Protein: CASSLGSEQYF.

The CDR3 DNA reads TGCGCCAGCAGCCCCAGGACAGTGAACACTGAAGCTTTCTTT. It encodes CASSPRTVNTEAFF. This rearrangement joins TRBV5-1 to TRBJ1-1, with D perhaps matching TRBD1 (6 bases). Germline CDR1 SGHRS, CDR2 YFSETQ. The CDR3 has 14 amino acids. V gave up 4 bases and J gave up 0 bases, with 10 bases separating them.

The chain is built from TRBV7-9 and TRBJ2-7; no clear D. V was cut by 6 bases and J by 2 bases, with 20 bases left in between. CDR3 size: 16 residues. Germline lookup yields CDR1 SEHNR and CDR2 FQNEAQ (reference sequence). The CDR3 is CASSSWVGRSPYEQYF. The DNA for the CDR3 is TGTGCCAGCAGTTCGTGGGTGGGCAGGTCGCCCTACGAGCAGTACTTC.

The chain is built from TRBV20-1 and TRBJ1-2; D call uncertain. This CDR3 region has 10 residues. CDR1 DFQATT and CDR2 SNEGSKA come from the germline V gene (reference sequence). Trimming left V 7 bases short and J 4 bases short, with 7 bases between. DNA for the CDR3: TGCAGTGGGGGTGTCTATGGCTACACCTTC. The encoded protein is CSGGVYGYTF.

This clone has only a few counts. The chain links TRBV19 to TRBJ2-6, with a possible D match to TRBD1 (5 bases). This CDR3 is 15 amino acids long. Germline CDR1 is LNHDA and CDR2 is SQIVND (reference sequence). Trimming removed 7 bases at V and 2 bases at J, with 12 bases between. CDR3 bases: TGTGCCAGTAAGCTCAGGGAAACTGGGGCCAACGTCCTGACTTTC. Protein: CASKLRETGANVLTF.

V is TRBV9 and J is TRBJ1-2, with 11 bases aligning to TRBD1. CDR1 is SGDLS and CDR2 is YYNGEE in the germline V gene. The V and J ends lost 4 bases and 7 bases, in that order; junction bases with no gene match: 6. There are 14 residues in the CDR3. CDR3 sequence: CASSPGQGAFGYTF. The DNA of the CDR3 is TGTGCCAGCAGCCCAGGACAGGGGGCCTTTGGCTACACCTTC.

The chain carries TRBV7-6 and TRBJ2-5, with D perhaps TRBD2 (7 bases). The CDR3 runs 13 residues. Trimming left V 3 bases short and J 5 bases short, with 10 bases between. The germline gives CDR1 SGHVS, CDR2 FNYEAQ. The CDR3 DNA reads as TGTGCCAGCAGCTTTGGGGGGGGCGAGACCCAGTACTTC. Translating gives CASSFGGGETQYF.

The table lists this clone with a few counts. This chain links TRBV7-9 with TRBJ1-2; D gene unclear. The CDR3 runs 14 residues. Germline CDR1 SEHNR, CDR2 FQNEAQ (reference sequence). Trimming stripped 1 base from V and 7 bases from J, with 13 bases between. CDR3 residues: CASSLEGILGGYTF. The CDR3 DNA is TGTGCCAGCAGCTTAGAGGGCATCCTGGGTGGCTACACCTTC.

CDR3 nucleotides: TGTGCCAGTAGTAGACAGGGAGGCGGCAATCAGCCCCAGCATTTT. Its protein is CASSRQGGGNQPQHF. The chain combines TRBV19 with TRBJ1-5, with 7 bases identical to TRBD1. Germline assignment: CDR1 LNHDA and CDR2 SQIVND (reference sequence). The CDR3 runs 15 residues. V trimming: 4 bases; J trimming: 2 bases; junction bases outside the gene matches: 5.

This clone was detected a few times. The rearrangement joins TRBV6-5 to TRBJ2-7; possibly TRBD2 for D (5 bases). This CDR3 contains 13 residues. The germline V and J ends were trimmed by 5 bases and 5 bases, with 13 bases remaining between them. Germline CDR1 MNHEY, CDR2 SVGAGI. CDR3 bases: TGTGCCAGCAGTCTGGACTGGTTCGACGAGCAGTACTTC. It specifies CASSLDWFDEQYF.

This chain uses TRBV29-1 with TRBJ1-1; D possibly corresponds to TRBD1 (6 bases). Trimming shortened V by 1 base and J by 0 bases, and 12 bases separated the two germline ends. The CDR3 sequence is 15 residues long. CDR1 is SQVTM, CDR2 ANQGSEA, per germline. CDR3 in DNA: TGCAGCGTTGAAGTGGCCGGACAGTTGAACACTGAAGCTTTCTTT. Its translation: CSVEVAGQLNTEAFF.